This TCR beta chain was found in a study of blood T cells in healthy people across ages. Study background: Roughly one uniquely barcoded beta molecule per two T cells was captured.

The authors extracted at least 5.5 micrograms of total RNA per sample. CDR3 length: 16 amino acids. V lost 1 base, J lost 10 bases, and 13 bases stayed unmatched. Germline CDR1 is MNHEY and CDR2 is SVGEGT. General study findings and limits: Roughly linearly, TCR beta diversity per million T cells fell as age increased. Estimates of diversity drawn from one million T cells were considered underestimates.

Note on this clonotype: Its specificity is unknown.

A J-beta primer mix and a sample-barcoded 5' primer were used in a second PCR of about 7 to 12 cycles. TCRdb re-called the 5' RACE reads through MiXCR, storing one row per CDR3 protein. This table holds about 680,000 distinct CDR3 sequences, around 49% found once. V usage is TRBV6-2 or TRBV6-3 and J usage is TRBJ2-1; TRBD1 matches at 7 bases. The specimen sequenced was blood. The origin of this receptor is a woman between 55 and 75 years old in good health. CDR3 amino acids: CASSYFPGQRSREQFF. CDR3 in DNA: TGTGCCAGCAGTTACTTTCCGGGACAGCGGTCCCGGGAGCAGTTCTTC.